These 21 T cell receptor beta chains share one sample of origin, sequenced in a study of cytomegalovirus exposure and HLA in healthy donors. PCR involved 60 Vbeta and 13 Jbeta primers. Profiled with immunoSEQ multiplex PCR; TCRdb holds only in-frame clones, not every one. The data show approximately 160,000 clones, with approximately 67% seen just once and around 4.5% held by the top ten. The sample was PBMCs. The origin of the receptors is a woman younger than 35 in good health and CMV-seropositive.

The rearrangement joins TRBV28 to TRBJ1-1, with 9 bases matching TRBD1. V lost 7 bases and J lost 3; bases outside the gene matches: 6. This CDR3 contains 14 residues. CDR1 and CDR2 (germline): MDHEN, SYDVKM. The CDR3 sequence: CASKIQGADTEAFF. Here the CDR3 DNA reads TGTGCCAGCAAAATACAGGGGGCGGACACTGAAGCTTTCTTT.

This clone was detected once. The chain couples TRBV18 to TRBJ2-1; a weak D match, TRBD2 (5 bases). The CDR3 totals 17 residues. From germline, CDR1 is KGHSH and CDR2 LQKENI. The germline V and J ends were trimmed by 6 bases and 4 bases, with 22 bases remaining between them. The CDR3 protein is CASSRLGVQAEYNEQFF. CDR3 nucleotides: TGTGCCAGCTCTCGCCTTGGGGTCCAAGCGGAGTACAATGAGCAGTTCTTC.

The genes are TRBV5-1 and TRBJ2-7, with 11 bases matching TRBD2. The germline CDR1 and CDR2 sequences are SGHRS and YFSETQ. J lost 7 bases, V lost 6 bases, and 9 bases had no gene match. CDR3 length equals 14 residues. In DNA form, the CDR3 reads TGCGCCAGCACGCCCGGGACTAGCGGTCAAGAGCAGTACTTC. Protein sequence: CASTPGTSGQEQYF.

This clone was detected a few times. The CDR3 nucleotides are TGTGCCAGCTCACCACCGGTCCTAAACTATGGCTACACCTTC. Amino acid sequence: CASSPPVLNYGYTF. The V call is TRBV18, the J call TRBJ1-2; D gene ambiguous. The CDR3 sequence is 14 residues long. Germline-derived CDR1 and CDR2 are KGHSH and LQKENI. V dropped 0 bases and J dropped 2 bases, with 7 bases sitting between them. Full variable domain (remainder filled in from reference TRBV18 and TRBJ1-2): NAGVMQNPRHLVRRRGQEARLRCSPMKGHSHVYWYRQLPEEGLKFMVYLQKENIIDESGMPKERFSAEFPKEGPSILRIQQVVRGDSAAYFCASSPPVLNYGYTFGSGTRLTVV.

This clone was seen a handful of times. This chain connects TRBV7-2 to TRBJ2-4, with 14 bases that match TRBD2. The CDR3 extends over 17 amino acids. CDR1 is SGHTA, CDR2 FQGNSA, per germline. V shed 4 bases and J 4 bases; nucleotides not matched to a gene: 6. The CDR3 here is CASSSQTSGRGKNIQYF. CDR3 in DNA: TGTGCCAGCAGCTCCCAGACTAGCGGGAGGGGAAAAAACATTCAGTACTTC. Full variable domain (rest looked up from reference TRBV7-2 and TRBJ2-4): GAGVSQSPSNKVTEKGKDVELRCDPISGHTALYWYRQSLGQGLEFLIYFQGNSAPDKSGLPSDRFSAERTGGSVSTLTIQRTQQEDSAVYLCASSSQTSGRGKNIQYFGAGTRLSVL.

The chain carries TRBV4-3 and TRBJ2-3; TRBD2 agrees at 10 bases. V was pared by 0 bases and J by 0 bases, with 15 bases of the junction left unmatched. This CDR3 comprises 21 residues. Per the germline V gene, CDR1 is LGHNA and CDR2 is YSLEER. The CDR3 DNA sequence: TGCGCCAGCAGCCAAGAAATTATCTTTGTCCAGCGGGGGGGTAGCACAGATACGCAGTATTTT. As protein: CASSQEIIFVQRGGSTDTQYF.

This chain links TRBV15 with TRBJ2-7, with a possible D match to TRBD1 (6 bases). V was clipped by 1 base and J by 0 bases, with 16 bases between them. The CDR3 length is 17 residues. Germline V gives CDR1 LNHNV, CDR2 YYDKDF (reference sequence). In DNA form, the CDR3 reads TGTGCCACCAGCAGAGCCACCGGGACATCAGTCTCCTACGAGCAGTACTTC. Translating it yields CATSRATGTSVSYEQYF.

This clone was observed a few times. The V call is TRBV6-5, the J call TRBJ1-6; D call uncertain. The CDR3 is made up of 14 amino acids. V lost 6 bases to trimming and J lost 5 bases, with 11 bases between them. From germline, CDR1 is MNHEY and CDR2 SVGAGI. The CDR3 coding sequence is TGTGCCAGCAGCCCTCCTTTCGATAATTCACCCCTCCACTTT. This codes for CASSPPFDNSPLHF.

V is TRBV9 and J is TRBJ1-5, with 7 bases fitting TRBD1. V gave up 2 bases and J gave up 6 bases; unmatched junction bases: 5. The CDR3 sequence is 14 residues long. Germline-derived CDR1 and CDR2 are SGDLS and YYNGEE. The CDR3 loop is CASSVTGQSQPQHF. Written as DNA, the CDR3 is TGTGCCAGCAGCGTCACGGGACAGAGTCAGCCCCAGCATTTT. Combining the CDR3 with reference TRBV9 and TRBJ1-5 gives the whole variable domain DSGVTQTPKHLITATGQRVTLRCSPRSGDLSVYWYQQSLDQGLQFLIQYYNGEERAKGNILERFSAQQFPDLHSELNLSSLELGDSALYFCASSVTGQSQPQHFGDGTRLSIL.

The chain's CDR3 is CASSLGLAGINEQFF. Here the CDR3 DNA reads TGTGCCAGCAGTTTAGGACTAGCGGGAATTAATGAGCAGTTCTTC. V usage is TRBV27 and J usage is TRBJ2-1; 12 nucleotides line up with TRBD2. J was trimmed by 7 bases and V by 2 bases; bases with no gene match: 3. Germline V gene sequence: CDR1 MNHEY, CDR2 SMNVEV (reference sequence). This CDR3 has 15 residues.

The chain links TRBV11-2 to TRBJ2-3, with TRBD1 as a possible D gene (5 bases). Germline values: CDR1 SGHAT, CDR2 FQNNGV. Trimming shortened V by 5 bases and J by 2 bases, and 14 bases separated the two germline ends. The CDR3 has 15 residues. The CDR3 spells CASSPPDSTTDTQYF. For the CDR3, the DNA is TGTGCCAGCAGCCCTCCCGACAGTACCACAGATACGCAGTATTTT.

V is TRBV7-8 and J is TRBJ2-5; 10 bases are a match to TRBD1. The V segment lost 1 base and the J segment 3 bases; nucleotides outside the gene matches: 5. Germline loops: CDR1 SGHVS, CDR2 FQNEAQ. This CDR3 has 16 residues. The CDR3, as DNA: TGTGCCAGCAGCTTAGGGGGAGGGACAGGGGAAGAGACCCAGTACTTC. Its translation is CASSLGGGTGEETQYF.

The rearrangement uses TRBV5-4 and TRBJ1-2; TRBD1 is a possible D gene (6 bases). Per the germline V gene, CDR1 is SGHNT and CDR2 is YYREEE (reference sequence). Trimming took off 5 bases at V and 8 bases at J, with 22 bases between the two ends. The CDR3 sequence is 15 residues long. This CDR3 reads CASRIRDIHFEGYTF. The CDR3 nucleotides are TGTGCCAGCAGAATCCGGGACATCCACTTCGAAGGCTACACCTTC.

The chain links TRBV9 to TRBJ1-5; the D is unclear. V was clipped by 0 bases and J by 7 bases, with 8 bases between them. The CDR3 is 13 amino acids. Germline-derived CDR1 and CDR2 are SGDLS and YYNGEE. This CDR3 reads CASSVGVRQPQHF. The CDR3 nucleotides are TGTGCCAGCAGCGTAGGTGTGCGCCAGCCCCAGCATTTT.

This chain joins TRBV30 and TRBJ1-1, with 7 bases aligning to TRBD1. With V trimmed by 4 bases and J by 6 bases, 5 bases remained unmatched. Germline values: CDR1 GTSNPN, CDR2 SVGIG (reference sequence). This CDR3 is built from 12 residues. The CDR3 DNA sequence: TGTGCCTGGATAGACAGGGCCCCTGAAGCTTTCTTT. Its translation is CAWIDRAPEAFF.

The rearrangement joins TRBV6-6 to TRBJ1-4; 7 nucleotides agree with TRBD1. J gave up 8 bases and V 3 bases, and 6 bases lay outside the gene matches. In germline, CDR1 is MNHNY, CDR2 SVGAGI (reference sequence). There are 14 residues in the CDR3. The CDR3 here is CASSYEGGREKLFF. DNA of the CDR3: TGTGCCAGCAGTTATGAAGGGGGCCGGGAAAAACTGTTTTTT.

CDR3 protein: CASSDGLTGPYEQYF. CDR3 bases: TGTGCCAGCAGCGATGGACTCACCGGACCCTACGAGCAGTACTTC. The gene calls are TRBV27 and TRBJ2-7; weak D call: TRBD2 (5 bases). V was trimmed by 6 bases and J by 2 bases, leaving 17 bases between them. This CDR3 has 15 amino acids. Germline CDR1 and CDR2: MNHEY and SMNVEV (reference sequence).

The V and J genes are TRBV9 and TRBJ1-1; no definite D call. The germline CDR1 and CDR2 sequences are SGDLS and YYNGEE. The V end was cut by 2 bases, the J end by 1 base, with 6 bases between. The CDR3 length is 13 residues. As DNA, the CDR3 is TGTGCCAGCAGCGTGGCCCCGAACACTGAAGCTTTCTTT. It yields the protein CASSVAPNTEAFF.

The chain has TRBV7-9 and TRBJ2-7, with D unclear. The CDR3 is made up of 15 amino acids. The germline gives CDR1 SEHNR, CDR2 FQNEAQ (reference sequence). Deletions cut 5 bases from V and 2 bases from J, with 16 bases between. In nucleotides, the CDR3 is TGTGCCAGCAGCGAAATAAACCTCGCTACCTACGAGCAGTACTTC. Translation gives CASSEINLATYEQYF.

This CDR3 is CASSGGQNYGYTF. The CDR3 DNA reads TGTGCCAGCAGTGGGGGACAGAACTATGGCTACACCTTC. The chain carries TRBV2 and TRBJ1-2, with 7 bases identical to TRBD1. Germline V gives CDR1 SNHLY, CDR2 FYNNEI. V lost 4 bases and J lost 2; bases outside the gene matches: 1. There are 13 residues in the CDR3.

J is TRBJ1-2 and V is TRBV28; TRBD1 might be the D (5 bases). The CDR3 has 14 amino acids. The germline V and J ends were trimmed by 5 bases and 0 bases, with 10 bases remaining between them. CDR1 is MDHEN, CDR2 SYDVKM, per germline. CDR3 bases: TGTGCCAGCAGTCCGGGGGGGACTAACTATGGCTACACCTTC. Its translation: CASSPGGTNYGYTF.